The present T cell receptor beta chain was sequenced within a study of control samples from healthy donors and cancer patients. The assay was immunoSEQ multiplex PCR, and TCRdb's table has in-frame clones only and misses some. In the table there are 100,000 to 150,000 clones, just under 95% of which are singletons. Germline CDR1 reads SGHAT; CDR2 reads FQNNGV. Trimming took off 1 base at V and 7 bases at J, with 14 bases between the two ends. This CDR3 has 15 amino acids. The V and J genes are TRBV11-2 and TRBJ2-1; D is perhaps TRBD2 (5 bases). The sequenced sample was blood. The TCR was taken from a man younger than 45 in good health. The DNA for the CDR3 is TGTGCCAGCAGCTTAGTACCCGAGGGATCAAATGAGCAGTTCTTC. Protein sequence: CASSLVPEGSNEQFF.